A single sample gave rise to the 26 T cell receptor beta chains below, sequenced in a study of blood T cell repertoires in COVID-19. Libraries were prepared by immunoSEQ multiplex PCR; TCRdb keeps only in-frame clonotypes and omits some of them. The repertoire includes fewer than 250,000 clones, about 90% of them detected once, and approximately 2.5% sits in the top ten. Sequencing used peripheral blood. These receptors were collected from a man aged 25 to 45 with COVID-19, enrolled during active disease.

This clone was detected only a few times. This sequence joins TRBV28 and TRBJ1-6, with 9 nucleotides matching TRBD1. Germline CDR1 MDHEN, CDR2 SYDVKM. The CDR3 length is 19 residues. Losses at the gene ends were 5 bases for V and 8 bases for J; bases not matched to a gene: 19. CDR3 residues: CASSPYASTGGYVDSPLHF. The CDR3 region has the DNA TGTGCCAGCAGTCCTTATGCCTCCACAGGGGGCTATGTAGATTCACCCCTCCACTTT.

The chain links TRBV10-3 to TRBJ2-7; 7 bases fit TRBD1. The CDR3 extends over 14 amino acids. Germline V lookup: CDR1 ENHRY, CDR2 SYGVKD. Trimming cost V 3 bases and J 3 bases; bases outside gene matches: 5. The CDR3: CAISDRTGNYEQYF. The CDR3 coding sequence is TGTGCCATCAGTGACCGGACAGGAAACTACGAGCAGTACTTC.

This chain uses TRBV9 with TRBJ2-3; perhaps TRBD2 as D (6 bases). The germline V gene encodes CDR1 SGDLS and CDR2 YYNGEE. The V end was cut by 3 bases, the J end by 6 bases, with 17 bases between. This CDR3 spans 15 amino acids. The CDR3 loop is CASSASGTDYDTQYF. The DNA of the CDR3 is TGTGCCAGCAGCGCCTCCGGGACGGACTATGATACGCAGTATTTT.

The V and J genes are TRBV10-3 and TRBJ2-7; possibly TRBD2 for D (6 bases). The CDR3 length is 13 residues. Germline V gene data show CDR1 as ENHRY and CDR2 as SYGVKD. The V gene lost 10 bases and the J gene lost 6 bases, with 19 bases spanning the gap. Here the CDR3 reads CANKAGWDSEQYF. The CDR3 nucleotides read TGTGCCAATAAGGCGGGGTGGGACTCCGAGCAGTACTTC.

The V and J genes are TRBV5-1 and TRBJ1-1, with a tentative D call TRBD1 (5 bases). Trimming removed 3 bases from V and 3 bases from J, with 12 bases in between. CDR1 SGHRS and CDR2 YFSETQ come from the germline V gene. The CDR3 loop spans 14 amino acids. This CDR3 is CASSSQGADTEAFF. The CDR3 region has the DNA TGCGCCAGCAGCTCTCAAGGGGCGGACACTGAAGCTTTCTTT.

CDR3 in DNA: TGTGCCTGGACCCCAGGGGTTCGGGAAAAACTGTTTTTT. The encoded protein is CAWTPGVREKLFF. V and J are TRBV30 and TRBJ1-4; a weak D match, TRBD1 (6 bases). CDR1 is GTSNPN and CDR2 is SVGIG in the germline V gene (reference sequence). CDR3 length: 13 amino acids. Trimming took 4 bases from V and 8 from J, leaving 14 bases between them.

The CDR3 region is CATSVGDRVSSYEQYF. CDR3 bases: TGTGCCACCAGTGTAGGGGACAGGGTGTCCTCCTACGAGCAGTACTTC. The genes are TRBV24-1 and TRBJ2-7; TRBD1 matches 9 bases. The CDR3 extends over 16 amino acids. The germline CDR1 and CDR2 sequences are KGHDR and SFDVKD. V gave up 5 bases and J gave up 0 bases; unmatched junction bases: 7.

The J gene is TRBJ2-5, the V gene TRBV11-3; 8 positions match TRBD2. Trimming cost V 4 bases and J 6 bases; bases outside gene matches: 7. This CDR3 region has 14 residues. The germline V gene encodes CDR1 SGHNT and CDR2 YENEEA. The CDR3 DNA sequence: TGTGCCAGCAGCTCGGGACTAGGGGTTCAGACCCAGTACTTC. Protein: CASSSGLGVQTQYF.

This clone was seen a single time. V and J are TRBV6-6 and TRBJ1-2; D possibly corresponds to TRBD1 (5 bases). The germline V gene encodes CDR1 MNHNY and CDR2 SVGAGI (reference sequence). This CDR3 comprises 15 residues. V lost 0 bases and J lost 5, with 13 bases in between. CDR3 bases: TGTGCCAGCAGTTACTCGGGGGGGAGTAGGTATGGCTACACCTTC. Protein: CASSYSGGSRYGYTF.

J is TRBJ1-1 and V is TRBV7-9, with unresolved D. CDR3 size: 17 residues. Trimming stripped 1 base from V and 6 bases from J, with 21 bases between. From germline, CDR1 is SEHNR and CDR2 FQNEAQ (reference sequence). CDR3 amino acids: CASSLGVLEGLWAEAFF. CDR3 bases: TGTGCCAGCAGCTTAGGTGTATTGGAGGGTCTTTGGGCTGAAGCTTTCTTT.

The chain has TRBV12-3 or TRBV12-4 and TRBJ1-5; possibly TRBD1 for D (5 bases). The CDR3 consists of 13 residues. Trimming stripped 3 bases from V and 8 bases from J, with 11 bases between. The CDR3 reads CASSLGRVEPQHF. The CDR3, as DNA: TGTGCCAGCAGTTTGGGCAGGGTGGAGCCCCAGCATTTT.

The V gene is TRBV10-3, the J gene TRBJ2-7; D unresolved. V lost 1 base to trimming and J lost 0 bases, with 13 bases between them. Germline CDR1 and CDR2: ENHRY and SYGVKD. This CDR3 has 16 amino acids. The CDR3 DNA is TGTGCCATCAGTGAGTGGTCTTACACTACCTCCTACGAGCAGTACTTC. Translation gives CAISEWSYTTSYEQYF.

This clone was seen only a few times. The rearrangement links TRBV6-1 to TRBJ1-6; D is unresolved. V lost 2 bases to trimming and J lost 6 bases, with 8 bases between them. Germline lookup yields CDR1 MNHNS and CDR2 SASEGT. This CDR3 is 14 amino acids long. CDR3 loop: CASSEPRSNSPLHF. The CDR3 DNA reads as TGTGCCAGCAGTGAACCCAGGTCTAATTCACCCCTCCACTTT.

The CDR3 DNA sequence: TGTGCCAGCAGGTTTCAGGGTGCGGGAGTCTACGAGCAGTACTTC. Translated: CASRFQGAGVYEQYF. The gene calls are TRBV27 and TRBJ2-7, with TRBD2 matching 7 bases. The length of the CDR3 is 15 residues. The germline gives CDR1 MNHEY, CDR2 SMNVEV (reference sequence). Unmatched junction bases numbered 11, after V lost 6 bases and J lost 3 bases.

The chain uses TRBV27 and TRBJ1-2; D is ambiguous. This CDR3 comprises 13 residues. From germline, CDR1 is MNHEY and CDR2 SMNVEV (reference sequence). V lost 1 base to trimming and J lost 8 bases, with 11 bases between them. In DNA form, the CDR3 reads TGTGCCAGCAGTTTATTGATAGGGAGCGGCTACACCTTC. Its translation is CASSLLIGSGYTF.

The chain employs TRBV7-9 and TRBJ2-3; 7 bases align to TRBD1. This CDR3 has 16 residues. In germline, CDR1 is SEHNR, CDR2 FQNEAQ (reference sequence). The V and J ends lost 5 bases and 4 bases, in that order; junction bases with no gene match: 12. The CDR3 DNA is TGTGCCAGCAGCCTTCCTAGGGACAGAGATTCAGATACGCAGTATTTT. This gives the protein CASSLPRDRDSDTQYF.

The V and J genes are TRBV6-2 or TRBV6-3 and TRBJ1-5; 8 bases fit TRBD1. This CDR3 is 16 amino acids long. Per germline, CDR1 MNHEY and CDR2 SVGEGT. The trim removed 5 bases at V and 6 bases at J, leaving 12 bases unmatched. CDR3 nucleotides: TGTGCCAGCAGTCGCCCGACAGGGGTATTCGGTCAGCCCCAGCATTTT. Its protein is CASSRPTGVFGQPQHF.

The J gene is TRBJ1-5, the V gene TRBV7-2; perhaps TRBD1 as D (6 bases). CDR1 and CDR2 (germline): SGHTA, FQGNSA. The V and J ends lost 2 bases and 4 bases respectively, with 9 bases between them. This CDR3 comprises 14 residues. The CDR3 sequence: CASSLLGGNQPQHF. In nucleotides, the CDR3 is TGTGCCAGCAGCTTACTAGGGGGAAATCAGCCCCAGCATTTT.

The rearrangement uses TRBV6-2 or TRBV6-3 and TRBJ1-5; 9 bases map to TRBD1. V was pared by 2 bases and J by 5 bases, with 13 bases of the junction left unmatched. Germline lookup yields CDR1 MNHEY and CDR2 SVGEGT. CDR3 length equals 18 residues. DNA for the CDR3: TGTGCCAGCAGTTACAGGGACAGGGCCTGGCTAAGCGATCAGCCCCAGCATTTT. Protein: CASSYRDRAWLSDQPQHF.

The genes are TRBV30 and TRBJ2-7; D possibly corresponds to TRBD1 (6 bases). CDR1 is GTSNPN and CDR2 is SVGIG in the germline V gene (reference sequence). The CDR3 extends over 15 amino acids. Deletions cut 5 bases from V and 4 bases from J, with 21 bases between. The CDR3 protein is CAWAARQALGYEQYF. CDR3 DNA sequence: TGTGCCTGGGCGGCCCGACAGGCCCTGGGTTACGAGCAGTACTTC.

In DNA form, the CDR3 reads TGTGCCAGCAGTGAAGCAGGGAGGGATGGCTACACCTTC. Protein: CASSEAGRDGYTF. This rearrangement joins TRBV25-1 to TRBJ1-2, with D possibly being TRBD1 (5 bases). Germline-derived CDR1 and CDR2 are MGHDK and SYGVNS. The V and J ends lost 2 bases and 6 bases respectively, with 10 bases between them. This CDR3 is built from 13 residues.

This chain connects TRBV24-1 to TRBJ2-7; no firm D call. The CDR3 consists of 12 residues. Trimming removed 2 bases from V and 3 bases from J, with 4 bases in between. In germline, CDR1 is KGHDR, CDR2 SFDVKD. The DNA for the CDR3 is TGTGCCACCAGTGATTCCCACTACGAGCAGTACTTC. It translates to CATSDSHYEQYF.

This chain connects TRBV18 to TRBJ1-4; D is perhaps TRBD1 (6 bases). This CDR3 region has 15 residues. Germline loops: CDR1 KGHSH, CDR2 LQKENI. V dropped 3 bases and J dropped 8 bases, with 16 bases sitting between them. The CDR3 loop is CASSPGRGSREKLFF. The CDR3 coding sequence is TGTGCCAGCTCACCCGGAAGGGGGTCCAGGGAAAAACTGTTTTTT.

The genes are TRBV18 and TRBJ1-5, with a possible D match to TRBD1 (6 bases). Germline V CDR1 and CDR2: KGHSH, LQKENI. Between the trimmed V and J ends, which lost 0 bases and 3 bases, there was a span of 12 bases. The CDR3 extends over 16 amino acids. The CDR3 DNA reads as TGTGCCAGCTCACCACCACTCGCAGGGGCCAATCAGCCCCAGCATTTT. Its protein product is CASSPPLAGANQPQHF.

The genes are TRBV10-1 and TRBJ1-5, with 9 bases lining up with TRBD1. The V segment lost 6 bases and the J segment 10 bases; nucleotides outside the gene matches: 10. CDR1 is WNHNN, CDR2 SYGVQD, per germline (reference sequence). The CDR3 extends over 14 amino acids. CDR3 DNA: TGCGCCAGCAGACGGACAGGGGACCGGTGTCCCCAGCATTTT. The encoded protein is CASRRTGDRCPQHF.

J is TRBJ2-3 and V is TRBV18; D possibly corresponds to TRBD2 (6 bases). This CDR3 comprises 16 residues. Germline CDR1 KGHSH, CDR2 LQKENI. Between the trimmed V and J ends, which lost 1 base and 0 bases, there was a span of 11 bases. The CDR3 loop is CASSPLADASTDTQYF. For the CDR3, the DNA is TGTGCCAGCTCACCACTAGCGGATGCTAGCACAGATACGCAGTATTTT.